These 14 T cell receptor beta chains share one sample of origin, sequenced in a study of blood T cell repertoires in COVID-19. Measured with immunoSEQ multiplex PCR; TCRdb has only the in-frame clones, and not every one. The sample contains about 200,000 clones, under 90% of which appear only once. Sequencing was carried out using peripheral blood. Source of these receptors: a woman aged 40 to 55 with active or convalescent COVID-19.

This clone was recorded only once. Other DNA sequences within the sample encode an identical CDR3. The CDR3 protein is CASSIRGSSYNEQFF. The CDR3 nucleotides read TGTGCCAGTAGTATCCGCGGGAGCTCCTACAATGAGCAGTTCTTC. The rearrangement links TRBV19 to TRBJ2-1; 7 bases line up with TRBD2. Germline values: CDR1 LNHDA, CDR2 SQIVND (reference sequence). The trim removed 3 bases at V and 0 bases at J, leaving 2 bases unmatched. The CDR3 loop spans 15 amino acids.

The chain uses TRBV10-1 and TRBJ2-1; 7 bases are a match to TRBD2. This CDR3 region has 14 residues. J gave up 5 bases and V 6 bases, and 7 bases lay outside the gene matches. Germline CDR1 is WNHNN and CDR2 is SYGVQD (reference sequence). CDR3 protein: CASSPNLADNEQFF. CDR3 sequence (DNA): TGCGCCAGCAGCCCCAACCTAGCGGACAATGAGCAGTTCTTC.

The chain links TRBV7-2 to TRBJ2-7; no definite D call. Deletions cut 1 base from V and 7 bases from J, with 11 bases between. The CDR3 runs 13 residues. Germline V gene lookup returns CDR1 SGHTA and CDR2 FQGNSA. Here the CDR3 DNA reads TGTGCCAGCAGCTTAGTCACAGTGGCGGAGCAGTACTTC. Translated: CASSLVTVAEQYF.

V gene TRBV4-2 combines with J gene TRBJ1-5; TRBD1 is a possible D gene (5 bases). Trimming took off 4 bases at V and 4 bases at J, with 11 bases between the two ends. The V gene's germline CDR1 is LGHNA and CDR2 YNFKEQ. The CDR3 runs to 14 residues. CDR3 DNA: TGTGCCAGCAGCCCTGGACACCCTAATCAGCCCCAGCATTTT. Translating it yields CASSPGHPNQPQHF.

The gene calls are TRBV4-2 and TRBJ1-2; D remains ambiguous. Trimming pared 4 bases from V and 6 bases from J, leaving 15 bases between. CDR1 is LGHNA and CDR2 is YNFKEQ in the germline V gene. The length of the CDR3 is 14 residues. CDR3 residues: CASSPPQLPDGYTF. The CDR3, as DNA: TGTGCCAGCAGCCCCCCACAGCTTCCTGATGGCTACACCTTC.

On this clone itself: Additional DNA sequences in this sample encode the identical CDR3. V gene TRBV5-6 combines with J gene TRBJ2-7; 10 bases line up with TRBD1. The germline gives CDR1 SGHDT, CDR2 YYEEEE. CDR3 size: 14 residues. Trimming removed 0 bases from V and 3 bases from J; junction bases left unmatched: 0. CDR3 loop: CASSLGTGGYEQYF. In DNA, the CDR3 is TGTGCCAGCAGCTTGGGGACAGGGGGCTACGAGCAGTACTTC.

V is TRBV11-3 and J is TRBJ2-1, with D possibly matching TRBD1 (5 bases). Germline lookup yields CDR1 SGHNT and CDR2 YENEEA. V gave up 4 bases and J gave up 5 bases, with 6 bases separating them. The CDR3 has 12 residues. CDR3 DNA: TGTGCCAGCAGCTCCAGGGACAATGAGCAGTTCTTC. It yields the protein CASSSRDNEQFF.

The chain uses TRBV7-9 and TRBJ1-2, with D possibly matching TRBD1 (5 bases). CDR1 is SEHNR and CDR2 is FQNEAQ in the germline V gene (reference sequence). V lost 6 bases and J lost 6, with 20 bases in between. The CDR3 runs 15 residues. The CDR3 sequence: CASRTTGLLFDGYTF. The DNA of the CDR3 is TGTGCCAGCAGGACTACGGGACTCCTGTTCGATGGCTACACCTTC.

This clone occurred once. The V gene is TRBV7-2, the J gene TRBJ2-6; the match to TRBD1 covers 7 bases. With V trimmed by 1 base and J by 9 bases, 9 bases remained unmatched. This CDR3 spans 16 amino acids. Germline CDR1 is SGHTA and CDR2 is FQGNSA. CDR3 in amino acids: CASSLESGTALNVLTF. The CDR3 nucleotides are TGTGCCAGCAGCTTAGAATCCGGGACAGCCCTCAACGTCCTGACTTTC. Combining the CDR3 with reference TRBV7-2 and TRBJ2-6 gives the whole variable domain GAGVSQSPSNKVTEKGKDVELRCDPISGHTALYWYRQSLGQGLEFLIYFQGNSAPDKSGLPSDRFSAERTGGSVSTLTIQRTQQEDSAVYLCASSLESGTALNVLTFGAGSRLTVL.

This clone was seen just once. The rearrangement links TRBV5-1 to TRBJ1-4; 11 bases fit TRBD1. V dropped 2 bases and J dropped 8; count of bases not matched to a gene: 8. Germline CDR1 is SGHRS and CDR2 is YFSETQ. The CDR3 runs to 16 residues. Here the CDR3 reads CASSFYPGTGGEKLFF. CDR3 nucleotide sequence: TGCGCCAGCAGCTTTTACCCCGGGACAGGGGGAGAAAAACTGTTTTTT.

This rearrangement joins TRBV6-2 or TRBV6-3 to TRBJ1-4, with 9 positions matching TRBD1. Germline V gene data show CDR1 as MNHEY and CDR2 as SVGEGT. This CDR3 is 17 amino acids long. The J segment lost 4 bases and the V segment lost 5 bases, leaving 11 bases of the junction unmatched. The CDR3 nucleotides are TGTGCCAGCAGTAACTGGGGACAGGGCTACTATAATGAAAAACTGTTTTTT. This encodes CASSNWGQGYYNEKLFF.

V usage is TRBV18 and J usage is TRBJ1-1, with 10 bases that match TRBD1. The V gene's germline CDR1 is KGHSH and CDR2 LQKENI. CDR3 size: 15 residues. The junction had 5 bases not matched to a gene; V was cut back by 3 bases and J by 4 bases. Here the CDR3 DNA reads TGTGCCAGCTCACCCCGGGACAGGGGAGGCACTGAAGCTTTCTTT. As protein: CASSPRDRGGTEAFF.

This sequence joins TRBV30 and TRBJ1-2, with 10 bases aligning to TRBD1. Trimming at V came to 3 bases and at J to 5 bases, leaving 9 bases not matched to a gene. From germline, CDR1 is GTSNPN and CDR2 SVGIG (reference sequence). The CDR3 sequence is 15 residues long. CDR3 in amino acids: CAWRLRTGGRYGYTF. For the CDR3, the DNA is TGTGCCTGGAGACTAAGGACAGGGGGACGGTATGGCTACACCTTC.

This sequence joins TRBV19 and TRBJ1-1; TRBD1 is a possible D gene (5 bases). The CDR3 totals 18 residues. The germline V gene has CDR1 LNHDA and CDR2 SQIVND (reference sequence). The ends were cut back, 1 base at V and 0 bases at J, with 18 bases in the middle. The DNA of the CDR3 is TGTGCCAGTAGTATAGGACCGAGGGGCGCGGGGGTGAACACTGAAGCTTTCTTT. Its translation is CASSIGPRGAGVNTEAFF.